The rows below give T cell receptor beta chains drawn from one sample of a study of CD8+CD57+ T cells in acquired aplastic anemia. Each CDR3 protein is one row after TCRdb ran MiXCR on the reads. In the table there are roughly 200,000 distinct CDR3 sequences, 63% of which are singletons. The sequenced sample consisted of sorted CD4+, CD8+, or CD8+CD57+ T cells (not recorded which) from PBMCs. The receptors shown here come from a human donor with aplastic anemia. Each CDR3 is given without its conserved first and last residue. The order of the fields is CDR3 protein, J gene, V gene.

ASGGEGEKLF,TRBJ1-4,TRBV5-1
ASSPTSGGIYEQY,TRBJ2-7,TRBV19
ASSIRGFEAF,TRBJ1-1,TRBV19
SVWTSSSFVTQY,TRBJ2-3,TRBV29-1
ASSLDREPYEQY,TRBJ2-7,TRBV6-5
ASSLDWSTTSYEQY,TRBJ2-7,TRBV5-1
SANRADSNQPQH,TRBJ1-5,TRBV20-1
ASSLGGVTASYGYT,TRBJ1-2,TRBV7-2
ASSSRDTATDTQY,TRBJ2-3,TRBV5-1
ASSLMGSGSGANVLT,TRBJ2-6,TRBV7-9
ASSMTGYNEKLF,TRBJ1-4,TRBV7-3
ASSSSAGTGVDYEQY,TRBJ2-7,TRBV7-3
ASSETSADTQY,TRBJ2-3,TRBV4-1
ARGREYYEQY,TRBJ2-7,TRBV2
ATSTQKLEGGTEAF,TRBJ1-1,TRBV15
ASSEVGHTGELF,TRBJ2-2,TRBV2
ASSTGYSGANVLT,TRBJ2-6,TRBV7-9
ASSDLVDNEQF,TRBJ2-1,TRBV2
ASSLERGSEEQY,TRBJ2-7,TRBV5-4
SARGTGLGEQY,TRBJ2-7,TRBV20-1
ATSRDKAGTVYEQY,TRBJ2-7,TRBV15
ASSQLAGDSYEQY,TRBJ2-7,TRBV7-3
ATSRGGQQETQY,TRBJ2-5,TRBV15
AISDQQGARGHEQY,TRBJ2-7,TRBV10-3
ASLAQGLDTQY,TRBJ2-3,TRBV9
ASSPRDRVYGYT,TRBJ1-2,TRBV19
ATSDFSAGQETQY,TRBJ2-5,TRBV24-1
ASSRGLGARETQY,TRBJ2-5,TRBV13
ASMAFSNTEAF,TRBJ1-1,TRBV2
AVGQVNQPQH,TRBJ1-5,TRBV10-3
ASTEGQGNEQF,TRBJ2-1,TRBV9
ASHSFGELF,TRBJ2-2,TRBV7-9
ASSLGQGELDYSPLH,TRBJ1-6,TRBV5-1
ASSQLTWSGTSGRGSTDTQY,TRBJ2-3,TRBV25-1
ASSPKDGNQPQH,TRBJ1-5,TRBV4-1
SAVGMDERDPY,TRBJ2-3,TRBV29-1
ASSVTGGDFVGGYT,TRBJ1-2,TRBV25-1
ASSGGDRWQPQH,TRBJ1-5,TRBV11-3
ASSVGSPYEQY,TRBJ2-7,TRBV2
ASSVMGQAEAF,TRBJ1-1,TRBV10-1
ASSLTDRGTEAF,TRBJ1-1,TRBV7-2
ASSQGEGAYGYT,TRBJ1-2,TRBV4-1
ASREVEAYYGYT,TRBJ1-2,TRBV6-1
ATSRDRRRATEAF,TRBJ1-1,TRBV15
ASSLVGRVETETQY,TRBJ2-5,TRBV11-2
ASIGGLYGGYT,TRBJ1-2,TRBV25-1
ASSLFDRENTEAF,TRBJ1-1,TRBV5-6
SVDPRQGAEAF,TRBJ1-1,TRBV29-1
ASSLLRGSDTQY,TRBJ2-3,TRBV7-2
ASSELGTGYEQY,TRBJ2-7,TRBV25-1
ATSRDVAGHNTFSNQPQH,TRBJ1-5,TRBV15
ASSHPMEEDGSSGNTIY,TRBJ1-3,TRBV9